One and the same sample provided the 29 T cell receptor beta chains below, sequenced in a study of blood T cell repertoires in COVID-19. Sequencing was performed with immunoSEQ multiplex PCR; in TCRdb, only in-frame clones are kept and a portion is missing. The sample holds approximately 250,000 clones, 65% to 85% seen once. Sequenced sample: peripheral blood. The receptors were gathered from a human donor in a cohort sampled during active COVID-19.

The rearrangement links TRBV6-5 to TRBJ2-3, with 8 positions matching TRBD2. The CDR3 covers 15 residues. V gave up 4 bases and J gave up 4 bases; unmatched junction bases: 7. Germline V CDR1 and CDR2: MNHEY, SVGAGI. The CDR3 DNA is TGTGCCAGCAGTTCCGTTAGCGGGAACGCAGATACGCAGTATTTT. Encoded protein: CASSSVSGNADTQYF.

The chain combines TRBV5-1 with TRBJ2-5, with 7 bases that match TRBD2. J gave up 1 base and V 5 bases, and 11 bases lay outside the gene matches. CDR3 length equals 16 residues. Germline CDR1 SGHRS, CDR2 YFSETQ. The CDR3 loop reads CASRLSLGEGQETQYF. The CDR3 region has the DNA TGCGCCAGCAGACTTTCCCTAGGGGAGGGCCAAGAGACCCAGTACTTC.

V usage is TRBV11-2 and J usage is TRBJ1-1, with 7 bases aligning to TRBD1. V lost 7 bases to trimming and J lost 5 bases; unmatched junction nucleotides: 16. Germline assignment: CDR1 SGHAT and CDR2 FQNNGV. This CDR3 contains 16 residues. The DNA of the CDR3 is TGTGCCAGCACCCGGGCAAGGGCAGGGGGACGGACTGAAGCTTTCTTT. Its translation is CASTRARAGGRTEAFF.

This chain connects TRBV7-6 to TRBJ2-7; 7 positions match TRBD1. The CDR3 covers 15 residues. J lost 0 bases, V lost 5 bases, and 7 bases had no gene match. Germline lookup yields CDR1 SGHVS and CDR2 FNYEAQ. CDR3 sequence (DNA): TGTGCCAGCAGCCTGGGGACAGCCACCTCCTACGAGCAGTACTTC. Its protein is CASSLGTATSYEQYF.

The chain links TRBV6-4 to TRBJ1-2, with D tentatively TRBD1 (5 bases). Deletions cut 6 bases from V and 6 bases from J, with 14 bases between. The CDR3 covers 13 residues. From germline, CDR1 is MRHNA and CDR2 SNTAGT. Here the CDR3 DNA reads TGTGCCAGCAGCCACGGGACGGGAGATGGCTACACCTTC. Translated: CASSHGTGDGYTF.

The count of this clone is one. The chain links TRBV2 to TRBJ2-7; 10 positions agree with TRBD1. CDR3 length: 15 residues. CDR1 and CDR2 (germline): SNHLY, FYNNEI. Trimming cost V 11 bases and J 1 base; bases outside gene matches: 11. This CDR3 is CAGKKGQGFSYEQYF. The CDR3 nucleotides are TGTGCCGGTAAAAAGGGACAGGGGTTTTCCTACGAGCAGTACTTC.

A few counts support this clone. V is TRBV5-6 and J is TRBJ2-7; the D is unclear. Trimming left V 0 bases short and J 3 bases short, with 4 bases between. Per germline, CDR1 SGHDT and CDR2 YYEEEE. The CDR3 is made up of 12 amino acids. CDR3 residues: CASSLAYYEQYF. Written as DNA, the CDR3 is TGTGCCAGCAGCTTGGCCTACTACGAGCAGTACTTC.

This chain connects TRBV19 to TRBJ2-3; possible D gene TRBD2, 6 bases. Looked up from germline, CDR1 is LNHDA and CDR2 is SQIVND (reference sequence). The CDR3 is made up of 15 amino acids. The V and J ends lost 7 bases and 3 bases respectively, with 17 bases between them. The CDR3 DNA sequence: TGTGCCAGTACTTTATTCGGGGGTGAAACAGATACGCAGTATTTT. This translates into CASTLFGGETDTQYF.

The V gene is TRBV18, the J gene TRBJ1-3, with TRBD1 identical over 8 bases. This CDR3 is built from 17 residues. After removal of 3 bases from V and 0 bases from J, the junction contained 7 bases not matched to a gene. CDR1 KGHSH and CDR2 LQKENI come from the germline V gene. CDR3 amino acids: CASSPRDRPSSGNTIYF. CDR3 nucleotides: TGTGCCAGCTCACCGAGGGACAGGCCTTCCTCTGGAAACACCATATATTTT.

The chain has TRBV5-1 and TRBJ2-5, with TRBD2 as a possible D gene (5 bases). Trimming shortened V by 0 bases and J by 1 base, and 10 bases separated the two germline ends. CDR3 size: 15 residues. Per germline, CDR1 SGHRS and CDR2 YFSETQ. The CDR3: CASSLGRRVQETQYF. CDR3 DNA: TGCGCCAGCAGCTTGGGGCGGCGGGTCCAAGAGACCCAGTACTTC.

The rearrangement links TRBV25-1 to TRBJ2-1, with D possibly TRBD2 on 6 matching bases. The CDR3 runs to 16 residues. V was cut by 7 bases and J by 3 bases, with 19 bases left in between. The V gene's germline CDR1 is MGHDK and CDR2 SYGVNS. The CDR3 here is CASKIRGGECYNEQFF. CDR3 in DNA: TGTGCCAGCAAAATAAGGGGCGGGGAATGCTACAATGAGCAGTTCTTC.

The chain is built from TRBV5-6 and TRBJ2-5, with TRBD1 matching over 8 bases. The CDR3 totals 15 residues. V lost 0 bases, J lost 5 bases, and 6 bases stayed unmatched. Looked up from germline, CDR1 is SGHDT and CDR2 is YYEEEE. CDR3 amino acids: CASSLVAGGGETQYF. The CDR3 DNA follows: TGTGCCAGCAGCTTGGTGGCAGGGGGCGGGGAGACCCAGTACTTC. Combining the CDR3 with reference TRBV5-6 and TRBJ2-5 gives the whole variable domain DAGVTQSPTHLIKTRGQQVTLRCSPKSGHDTVSWYQQALGQGPQFIFQYYEEEERQRGNFPDRFSGHQFPNYSSELNVNALLLGDSALYLCASSLVAGGGETQYFGPGTRLLVL.

This rearrangement joins TRBV6-2 or TRBV6-3 to TRBJ2-3, with 12 nucleotides matching TRBD2. The trim removed 5 bases at V and 4 bases at J, leaving 4 bases unmatched. This CDR3 is built from 15 residues. Germline CDR1 MNHEY, CDR2 SVGEGT. CDR3 loop: CASSRLAGAPDTQYF. In DNA, the CDR3 is TGTGCCAGCAGTAGACTAGCGGGAGCCCCAGATACGCAGTATTTT.

V usage is TRBV5-8 and J usage is TRBJ1-1; the match to TRBD1 covers 9 bases. The CDR3 contains 15 residues. Germline-derived CDR1 and CDR2 are SGHTS and YDEGEE. Unmatched junction bases numbered 9, after V lost 4 bases and J lost 5 bases. The CDR3 sequence is CASSAFGTGKTEAFF. CDR3 DNA sequence: TGTGCCAGCAGCGCCTTTGGGACAGGGAAGACTGAAGCTTTCTTT.

This sequence joins TRBV6-5 and TRBJ2-1, with 11 nucleotides matching TRBD2. V lost 4 bases to trimming and J lost 7 bases; unmatched junction nucleotides: 6. Germline CDR1 MNHEY, CDR2 SVGAGI. The CDR3 extends over 15 amino acids. CDR3 nucleotide sequence: TGTGCCAGCAGTTCGGTAGCGGGAGGGCTGAATGAGCAGTTCTTC. It encodes CASSSVAGGLNEQFF.

This clone was counted only a few times. The V call is TRBV7-2, the J call TRBJ2-1, with D perhaps matching TRBD1 (5 bases). This CDR3 region has 12 residues. The germline gives CDR1 SGHTA, CDR2 FQGNSA. Trimming shortened V by 6 bases and J by 8 bases, and 11 bases separated the two germline ends. The CDR3 region has the DNA TGTGCCAGCAGTCAGGGTGTCCATGAGCAGTTCTTC. Translation gives CASSQGVHEQFF. The variable domain in full, completed from reference TRBV7-2 and TRBJ2-1, reads GAGVSQSPSNKVTEKGKDVELRCDPISGHTALYWYRQSLGQGLEFLIYFQGNSAPDKSGLPSDRFSAERTGGSVSTLTIQRTQQEDSAVYLCASSQGVHEQFFGPGTRLTVL.

The rearrangement joins TRBV18 to TRBJ2-5; 12 bases map to TRBD1. The junction had 9 bases not matched to a gene; V was cut back by 6 bases and J by 4 bases. In germline, CDR1 is KGHSH, CDR2 LQKENI. This CDR3 contains 16 residues. CDR3 in amino acids: CASSATGQGARETQYF. The CDR3 coding sequence is TGTGCCAGCTCCGCCACGGGACAGGGGGCGAGAGAGACCCAGTACTTC.

The chain uses TRBV7-6 and TRBJ2-7; a possible D gene is TRBD2 (6 bases). The CDR3 consists of 12 residues. V lost 5 bases and J lost 4, with 9 bases in between. Germline V gene lookup returns CDR1 SGHVS and CDR2 FNYEAQ. Here the CDR3 reads CASSTGGYEQYF. The DNA for the CDR3 is TGTGCCAGCAGCACAGGAGGGTACGAGCAGTACTTC.

The V and J genes are TRBV4-2 and TRBJ2-3, with D perhaps matching TRBD1 (6 bases). V lost 5 bases and J lost 2, with 14 bases in between. CDR3 length equals 15 residues. CDR1 is LGHNA, CDR2 YNFKEQ, per germline. The DNA for the CDR3 is TGTGCCAGCAGCGCCCGACAGGCAAACACAGATACGCAGTATTTT. This encodes CASSARQANTDTQYF.

This clone was observed a single time. The V call is TRBV5-1, the J call TRBJ2-6; a possible D gene is TRBD1 (5 bases). The V end was cut by 4 bases, the J end by 0 bases, with 11 bases between. CDR3 length: 16 residues. In germline, CDR1 is SGHRS, CDR2 YFSETQ. CDR3 amino acids: CASSVGHFSGANVLTF. CDR3 DNA: TGCGCCAGCAGCGTAGGACATTTCTCTGGGGCCAACGTCCTGACTTTC.

J is TRBJ1-2 and V is TRBV21-1. TRBV21-1 is noted as a pseudogene. This CDR3 region has 15 residues. CDR3 loop: CASSLGIKTNYGYTF. CDR3 sequence (DNA): TGTGCCAGCAGTCTCGGGATCAAAACTAACTATGGCTACACCTTC.

The chain recombines TRBV18 with TRBJ1-5; D possibly corresponds to TRBD1 (5 bases). This CDR3 spans 15 amino acids. Trimming took off 3 bases at V and 5 bases at J, with 14 bases between the two ends. In germline, CDR1 is KGHSH, CDR2 LQKENI. CDR3 residues: CASSPSGRRDQPQHF. In DNA, the CDR3 is TGTGCCAGCTCACCGTCAGGGCGAAGGGATCAGCCCCAGCATTTT. Supplemented by reference TRBV18 and TRBJ1-5, the full variable domain reads NAGVMQNPRHLVRRRGQEARLRCSPMKGHSHVYWYRQLPEEGLKFMVYLQKENIIDESGMPKERFSAEFPKEGPSILRIQQVVRGDSAAYFCASSPSGRRDQPQHFGDGTRLSIL.

The chain links TRBV5-4 to TRBJ2-1; 14 bases agree with TRBD2. The CDR3 consists of 19 residues. Trimming cost V 5 bases and J 4 bases; bases outside gene matches: 14. Germline V gives CDR1 SGHNT, CDR2 YYREEE (reference sequence). DNA for the CDR3: TGTGCCAGCAGTTCCCCCGGGACTAGCGGGAGCAAGGGATACAATGAGCAGTTCTTC. Translating gives CASSSPGTSGSKGYNEQFF.

The chain uses TRBV18 and TRBJ2-1; 7 bases align to TRBD1. From germline, CDR1 is KGHSH and CDR2 LQKENI. V lost 3 bases to trimming and J lost 4 bases; unmatched junction nucleotides: 6. This CDR3 region has 15 residues. In DNA form, the CDR3 reads TGTGCCAGCTCACCCCCCGGGACAGTATACAATGAGCAGTTCTTC. This codes for CASSPPGTVYNEQFF.

J is TRBJ1-2 and V is TRBV5-6; 9 bases line up with TRBD1. Germline trimming cut 0 bases from V and 5 bases from J; bases unmatched to any gene: 5. The length of the CDR3 is 15 residues. Germline assignment: CDR1 SGHDT and CDR2 YYEEEE. In nucleotides, the CDR3 is TGTGCCAGCAGCTTGGGGGACAGGGTAGGATATGGCTACACCTTC. It codes for CASSLGDRVGYGYTF.

J is TRBJ2-1 and V is TRBV6-5, with 8 bases that match TRBD1. Germline loops: CDR1 MNHEY, CDR2 SVGAGI. With 6 bases clipped from V and 5 bases from J, the junction kept 3 bases outside the gene matches. The CDR3 is 13 amino acids. The CDR3 DNA reads TGTGCCAGCAGAGGGACAGGAAACAATGAGCAGTTCTTC. Its translation is CASRGTGNNEQFF.

The rearrangement links TRBV28 to TRBJ2-3, with TRBD2 matching 9 bases. The CDR3 totals 16 residues. Germline loops: CDR1 MDHEN, CDR2 SYDVKM. V lost 4 bases, J lost 2 bases, and 7 bases stayed unmatched. In DNA form, the CDR3 reads TGTGCCAGCAGTTCGAGACTAGCGGAACACACAGATACGCAGTATTTT. Its translation is CASSSRLAEHTDTQYF.

The CDR3: CASSLTGADEKLFF. CDR3 nucleotide sequence: TGCGCCAGCAGCTTGACAGGGGCAGATGAAAAACTGTTTTTT. This chain joins TRBV5-1 and TRBJ1-4; 7 nucleotides agree with TRBD1. This CDR3 region has 14 residues. The V segment lost 1 base and the J segment 6 bases; nucleotides outside the gene matches: 3. CDR1 is SGHRS and CDR2 is YFSETQ in the germline V gene.

This rearrangement joins TRBV5-1 to TRBJ2-1; 7 nucleotides align to TRBD2. The length of the CDR3 is 14 residues. Germline V gives CDR1 SGHRS, CDR2 YFSETQ. The junction had 5 bases not matched to a gene; V was cut back by 7 bases and J by 1 base. The CDR3 spells CASAGDASYNEQFF. The CDR3 DNA follows: TGCGCCAGCGCGGGGGACGCATCCTACAATGAGCAGTTCTTC.